Below, 20 T cell receptor beta chains from the same sample are listed, as sequenced in a study of Tregs in tolerant kidney transplant recipients. Using immunoSEQ multiplex PCR, the repertoire was profiled, and TCRdb retains in-frame clones only, with some absent. The profile covers tens of thousands of clones, with around 90% appearing a single time and 0.34% taken by the ten largest. This material consisted of Tregs from blood, taken before the transplant. Receptor source: a human donor who received a combined kidney and bone marrow transplant.

This clone was seen only once. This sequence joins TRBV4-1 and TRBJ2-7, with 7 bases fitting TRBD2. V gave up 0 bases and J gave up 3 bases; unmatched junction bases: 11. The CDR3 consists of 17 residues. Germline CDR1 MGHRA, CDR2 YSYEKL. DNA for the CDR3: TGCGCCAGCAGCCAAGATTTCCGGGCGGGAGAGAACTACGAGCAGTACTTC. It specifies CASSQDFRAGENYEQYF.

The gene calls are TRBV19 and TRBJ2-3; D is tentatively TRBD1 or TRBD2 (5 bases each). Germline loops: CDR1 LNHDA, CDR2 SQIVND (reference sequence). V lost 5 bases, J lost 3 bases, and 18 bases lay in between. CDR3 length: 16 amino acids. The CDR3 spells CASSRGRTRWTDTQYF. In DNA form, the CDR3 reads TGTGCCAGTAGTCGGGGCAGAACTAGGTGGACAGATACGCAGTATTTT.

This clone appeared once. V gene TRBV5-6 combines with J gene TRBJ2-5; D could derive from TRBD1 or TRBD2 (5 bases each). Trimming stripped 3 bases from V and 4 bases from J, with 10 bases between. CDR3 size: 13 residues. CDR1 SGHDT and CDR2 YYEEEE come from the germline V gene. CDR3 residues: CASSSGPLETQYF. Written as DNA, the CDR3 is TGTGCCAGCAGCTCGGGACCTTTAGAGACCCAGTACTTC. The full variable domain, rest sourced from reference TRBV5-6 and TRBJ2-5, is DAGVTQSPTHLIKTRGQQVTLRCSPKSGHDTVSWYQQALGQGPQFIFQYYEEEERQRGNFPDRFSGHQFPNYSSELNVNALLLGDSALYLCASSSGPLETQYFGPGTRLLVL.

The chain joins TRBV5-1 to TRBJ2-7, with unresolved D. From germline, CDR1 is SGHRS and CDR2 YFSETQ. Trimming removed 0 bases at V and 3 bases at J, with 7 bases between. This CDR3 contains 13 residues. CDR3 in amino acids: CASSLGMGYEQYF. CDR3 DNA: TGCGCCAGCAGCTTGGGTATGGGCTACGAGCAGTACTTC.

CDR3 DNA sequence: TGTGCCAGCAGCCGAGCGGGGTACGAGCAGTACTTC. It yields the protein CASSRAGYEQYF. J is TRBJ2-5 and V is TRBV28, with 7 bases fitting TRBD2. The J call may not be correct, given that the DNA end is closer to TRBJ2-7. The CDR3 has 12 amino acids. From germline, CDR1 is MDHEN and CDR2 SYDVKM.

This rearrangement joins TRBV7-9 to TRBJ1-2; D remains ambiguous. V was shortened by 3 bases and J by 0 bases, with 8 bases between the two germline ends. This CDR3 contains 14 residues. Germline V gene data show CDR1 as SEHNR and CDR2 as FQNEAQ (reference sequence). The CDR3 DNA reads as TGTGCCAGCAGCTTCTTCGGGACTAACTATGGCTACACCTTC. The encoded protein is CASSFFGTNYGYTF.

This chain joins TRBV9 and TRBJ2-1, with 12 bases matching TRBD2. The CDR3 totals 17 residues. CDR1 SGDLS and CDR2 YYNGEE come from the germline V gene. The V gene end was trimmed by 4 bases and the J gene end by 4 bases; junction bases not matched to a gene: 9. CDR3 in amino acids: CASSPRTSGDTYNEQFF. DNA of the CDR3: TGTGCCAGCAGCCCGCGGACTAGCGGGGATACATACAATGAGCAGTTCTTC.

The rearrangement uses TRBV5-4 and TRBJ1-6, with 8 bases aligning to TRBD1. Germline CDR1 and CDR2: SGHNT and YYREEE (reference sequence). V trimming: 0 bases; J trimming: 6 bases; junction bases outside the gene matches: 11. The CDR3 is 18 amino acids. The DNA for the CDR3 is TGTGCCAGCAGCTTGGTTGGGGGTCAGGGGGCTTCTAATTCACCCCTCCACTTT. Translating it yields CASSLVGGQGASNSPLHF.

The V gene is TRBV28, the J gene TRBJ1-2, with TRBD1 matching over 10 bases. CDR3 length equals 18 residues. Germline V gene data show CDR1 as MDHEN and CDR2 as SYDVKM. V was pared by 11 bases and J by 3 bases, with 21 bases of the junction left unmatched. The DNA for the CDR3 is TGTGCCTCGCTCGGGGTGGGGGACAGGGGATCGCGTGACTATGGCTACACCTTC. Translation gives CASLGVGDRGSRDYGYTF.

A word on this clone: A read error may produce the germline difference seen at one junction end. The V gene is TRBV27, the J gene TRBJ2-6, with D perhaps matching TRBD1 (5 bases). The CDR3 runs to 17 residues. Germline CDR1 reads MNHEY; CDR2 reads SMNVEV (reference sequence). The CDR3 DNA sequence: TGTGCCAGCAGTTTATTCGCAAAGGTCTCTGGGGCCAACGCCCTGACTTTC. It is translated as CASSLFAKVSGANALTF.

The chain has TRBV7-2 and TRBJ1-4, with D tentatively TRBD1 (6 bases). This CDR3 is built from 14 residues. From germline, CDR1 is SGHTA and CDR2 FQGNSA. V was pared by 1 base and J by 5 bases, with 8 bases between. The CDR3 is CASSLDQGNEKLFF. The CDR3 region has the DNA TGTGCCAGCAGCTTAGACCAGGGGAATGAAAAACTGTTTTTT. The full variable domain, its missing parts supplied by reference TRBV7-2 and TRBJ1-4, is GAGVSQSPSNKVTEKGKDVELRCDPISGHTALYWYRQSLGQGLEFLIYFQGNSAPDKSGLPSDRFSAERTGGSVSTLTIQRTQQEDSAVYLCASSLDQGNEKLFFGSGTQLSVL.

The chain couples TRBV5-1 to TRBJ2-7, with 10 bases matching TRBD2. The CDR3 length is 13 residues. CDR1 is SGHRS, CDR2 YFSETQ, per germline. V shed 10 bases, J shed 7 bases, and the junction held 11 bases outside the gene matches. CDR3 nucleotides: TGCGCCTCCCGGCTAGCGGGAGACCTTGAGCAGTACTTC. This gives the protein CASRLAGDLEQYF. The full variable domain, rest sourced from reference TRBV5-1 and TRBJ2-7, is KAGVTQTPRYLIKTRGQQVTLSCSPISGHRSVSWYQQTPGQGLQFLFEYFSETQRNKGNFPGRFSGRQFSNSRSEMNVSTLELGDSALYLCASRLAGDLEQYFGPGTRLTVT.

This clone was seen only a few times. J is TRBJ2-6 and V is TRBV7-3; the match to TRBD1 covers 7 bases. Trimming cost V 0 bases and J 4 bases; bases outside gene matches: 3. Germline V lookup: CDR1 SGHTA, CDR2 FQGTGA. The CDR3 spans 16 residues. CDR3 sequence reads: CASSLTGGKGANVLTF. The CDR3 region has the DNA TGTGCCAGCAGCTTAACAGGGGGCAAGGGGGCCAACGTCCTGACTTTC.

This chain joins TRBV11-3 and TRBJ2-7, with D possibly being TRBD2 (5 bases). V lost 0 bases to trimming and J lost 3 bases, with 6 bases between them. The germline V gene has CDR1 SGHNT and CDR2 YENEEA. The CDR3 is 13 amino acids. The CDR3 loop reads CASSLERVYEQYF. The CDR3 coding sequence is TGTGCCAGCAGCTTAGAGCGGGTCTACGAGCAGTACTTC.

The chain uses TRBV5-6 and TRBJ2-5; D is possibly TRBD2 (5 bases). CDR1 and CDR2 from the germline V gene are SGHDT and YYEEEE. This CDR3 is built from 15 residues. Trimming left V 1 base short and J 4 bases short, with 14 bases between. The CDR3: CASSLPDLGGETQYF. For the CDR3, the DNA is TGTGCCAGCAGCTTGCCCGACTTAGGAGGAGAGACCCAGTACTTC.

The rearrangement joins TRBV30 to TRBJ1-2; D gene ambiguous. Per the germline V gene, CDR1 is GTSNPN and CDR2 is SVGIG (reference sequence). This CDR3 comprises 14 residues. The V and J ends lost 0 bases and 7 bases respectively, with 15 bases between them. The CDR3 loop reads CAWSVRLGAVGYTF. CDR3 sequence (DNA): TGTGCCTGGAGTGTACGATTGGGCGCTGTTGGCTACACCTTC.

The chain has TRBV6-5 and TRBJ2-3; a possible D gene is TRBD1 (6 bases). The CDR3 contains 13 residues. The germline V gene encodes CDR1 MNHEY and CDR2 SVGAGI. Trimming pared 9 bases from V and 2 bases from J, leaving 12 bases between. CDR3 sequence (DNA): TGTGCCAGTAAACAGGGAATCACAGATACGCAGTATTTT. The encoded protein is CASKQGITDTQYF.

The genes are TRBV29-1 and TRBJ2-3; TRBD2 matches at 9 bases. In germline, CDR1 is SQVTM, CDR2 ANQGSEA. V gave up 6 bases and J gave up 1 base; unmatched junction bases: 2. The CDR3 totals 13 residues. The CDR3 region has the DNA TGCAGCGTCCGGACTAGCGGCACAGATACGCAGTATTTT. The encoded protein is CSVRTSGTDTQYF.

This chain joins TRBV9 and TRBJ2-7; TRBD1 agrees at 7 bases. V shed 2 bases, J shed 5 bases, and the junction held 10 bases outside the gene matches. Germline values: CDR1 SGDLS, CDR2 YYNGEE. The CDR3 extends over 15 amino acids. The CDR3 reads CASSVQGQFDHEQYF. The CDR3 nucleotides read TGTGCCAGCAGCGTGCAGGGACAGTTTGACCACGAGCAGTACTTC.

The chain employs TRBV18 and TRBJ2-7; maybe TRBD1 (5 bases). Germline assignment: CDR1 KGHSH and CDR2 LQKENI. CDR3 length: 15 amino acids. V shed 2 bases and J shed 4 bases, with 15 bases lying between them. CDR3 sequence: CASSPGQGHYYEQYF. The CDR3, as DNA: TGTGCCAGCTCACCAGGCCAGGGTCACTATTACGAGCAGTACTTC.